These T cell receptor beta chains were read from a single sample in a study of shared clonotypes between healthy human individuals. Measured with immunoSEQ multiplex PCR; TCRdb has only the in-frame clones, and not every one. This table holds 2,500,000 or so clones, less than 95% found once. Source material: naive CD4+ T cells from PBMCs. These receptor sequences come from a man aged 18 to 30 in good health. Some clones in this sample may be carry-over from other donors' samples. The CDR3 runs from the conserved cysteine through the conserved F or W. A D gene is named only where the DNA matches it firmly. Size values are once, few and many counts, or a class for expanded clones, and some rows have none.

>NA|TRBV5-1|NA|TRBJ2-3
TGCGCCAGCAGCCGAGGGGGACTCACCACAGATACGCAGTATTTT
CASSRGGLTTDTQYF
>NA|TRBV5-4|NA|TRBJ2-5
TGTGCCAGCAGCTTGGAGGCAGGGGTGGAGACCCAGTACTTC
CASSLEAGVETQYF
>NA|TRBV5-4|NA|TRBJ2-5
TGTGCCAGCAGCTTAAGTGACGGGGGTGGAGAGACCCAGTACTTC
CASSLSDGGGETQYF
>once|TRBV28|NA|TRBJ2-1
TGTGCCACTAAGGGGGGGGTAACCTACAATGAGCAGTTCTTC
CATKGGVTYNEQFF
>NA|TRBV10-2|TRBD2|TRBJ2-2
TGCGCCAGCAGAGAGGGGTTAGGGACTAGCAGCACCGGGGAGCTGTTTTTT
CASREGLGTSSTGELFF
>NA|TRBV28|NA|TRBJ1-2
TGTGCCAGCAGTTTACTCGGCCCAGGGGGCTACACCTTC
CASSLLGPGGYTF
>NA|TRBV6-5|TRBD1|TRBJ2-1
TGTGCCAGCAGTTATAAAGGGACAGGGATTCTCAATGAGCAGTTCTTC
CASSYKGTGILNEQFF
>NA|TRBV7-2|TRBD2|TRBJ2-3
TGTGCCAGCAGCTTTTGCCCTCGGGGGGTCACAGATACGCAGTATTTT
CASSFCPRGVTDTQYF
>NA|TRBV5-1|NA|TRBJ2-7
TGCGCCAGCAGCTTGGGGTTATACGGCGGGACTTCCTACGAGCAGTACTTC
CASSLGLYGGTSYEQYF
>NA|TRBV10-3|TRBD1|TRBJ2-1
TGTGCCATCAGTGAGCCGACAGGGGGGCCATATAATGAGCAGTTCTTC
CAISEPTGGPYNEQFF
>NA|TRBV28|NA|TRBJ1-1
TGTGCCAGCAGTCCCACCCGACCAGCAGAGAACACTGAAGCTTTCTTT
CASSPTRPAENTEAFF
>NA|TRBV6-1|NA|TRBJ2-7
TGTGCCAGCAGTCAAAGGGGAGGCCCCTACGAGCAGTACTTC
CASSQRGGPYEQYF
>NA|TRBV6-6|NA|TRBJ2-7
TGTGCCAGCAGTTACCCATCACAGACCAAAGGGGAGCAGTACTTC
CASSYPSQTKGEQYF
>NA|TRBV9|TRBD1|TRBJ1-3
TGTGCCAGCAGCGTAGCCGGGGGACAGCTGGGAAACACCATATATTTT
CASSVAGGQLGNTIYF
>NA|TRBV28|NA|TRBJ1-5
TGTGCCAGCAGTTTAGCTGGGGCAATCAAGCCCCAGCATTTT
CASSLAGAIKPQHF
>NA|TRBV18|NA|TRBJ2-5
TGTGCCAGCTCGCGGACAGTTCAAGAGACCCAGTACTTC
CASSRTVQETQYF
>NA|TRBV11-3|NA|TRBJ2-2
TGTGCCAGCTCCAACAGGAGGACAACCGGGGAGCTGTTTTTT
CASSNRRTTGELFF
>NA|TRBV6-5|NA|TRBJ2-7
TGTGCCAGCAAGTGGGGGGGCTCCTCCTACGAGCAGTACTTC
CASKWGGSSYEQYF
>few|TRBV2|NA|TRBJ1-5
TGTGCCAGCAGTGAACGCAGGGAGGGTCAGCCCCAGCATTTT
CASSERREGQPQHF
>NA|TRBV25-1|TRBD1|TRBJ1-5
TGTGCCACAACAGACAGGGGGGATCAGCCCCAGCATTTT
CATTDRGDQPQHF
>NA|TRBV14|TRBD2|TRBJ2-3
TGTGCCAGCAGCCAAGTCCCTAGCGGGAGGTGGACAGATACGCAGTATTTT
CASSQVPSGRWTDTQYF
>NA|TRBV7-3|NA|TRBJ2-5
TGTGCCAGCAGCCCGAATGGGGGTCAAGAGACCCAGTACTTC
CASSPNGGQETQYF
>NA|TRBV27|TRBD1|TRBJ1-2
TGTGCCAGCGGAAAGGACCGGGACAGCGATGGCTACACCTTC
CASGKDRDSDGYTF
>NA|TRBV11-2|TRBD1|TRBJ1-1
TGTGCCAGCAGCTTTGACAGGGTAGACACTGAAGCTTTCTTT
CASSFDRVDTEAFF
>NA|TRBV7-8|NA|TRBJ1-4
TGTGCCAGCAGCCACGCCCCAGCAACTAATGAAAAACTGTTTTTT
CASSHAPATNEKLFF
>NA|TRBV5-6|NA|TRBJ2-3
TGTGCCAGCAGCTGGGCGGCGAGCACAGATACGCAGTATTTT
CASSWAASTDTQYF
>once|TRBV7-2|NA|TRBJ2-3
TGTGCCAGCAGCTCGGACAGCACAGATACGCAGTATTTT
CASSSDSTDTQYF
>once|TRBV14|NA|TRBJ1-6
TGTGCCAGCAGCCCGCCTCGGGGTTCACCCCTCCACTTT
CASSPPRGSPLHF
>NA|TRBV27|TRBD1|TRBJ2-3
TGTGCCAGCAGTACCCGGACAGGGGGCTATAGGGGCACAGATACGCAGTATTTT
CASSTRTGGYRGTDTQYF
>NA|TRBV27|NA|TRBJ2-3
TGTGCCAGCAGTTTAGGAGGGCTGGGGTACACAGATACGCAGTATTTT
CASSLGGLGYTDTQYF
>NA|TRBV7-2|NA|TRBJ2-5
TGTGCCAGCAGCCTCTTAGGACAGAAAGAGACCCAGTACTTC
CASSLLGQKETQYF
>NA|TRBV19|TRBD1|TRBJ2-4
TGTGCCAGTAGTCGACAGGGCGAAGCCAAAAACATTCAGTACTTC
CASSRQGEAKNIQYF
>NA|TRBV27|NA|TRBJ2-7
TGTGCCAGCAGTTTCTCCCGCAGGTACGAGCAGTACTTC
CASSFSRRYEQYF
>NA|TRBV10-1|NA|TRBJ1-1
TGCGCCAGCCGCAGGGACCCTAACACTGAAGCTTTCTTT
CASRRDPNTEAFF
>once|TRBV11-2|TRBD2|TRBJ2-7
TGTGCCAGCAGCGGGACTAGCGGGCCTAGCGAGCAGTACTTC
CASSGTSGPSEQYF
>NA|TRBV28|TRBD2|TRBJ2-2
TGTGCCAGCAGCCCGCCGGGACTAGCCGCCACCGGGGAGCTGTTTTTT
CASSPPGLAATGELFF
>NA|TRBV14|NA|TRBJ1-1
TGTGCCAGCAGCCAAGTAGGCACACTGAACACTGAAGCTTTCTTT
CASSQVGTLNTEAFF
>NA|TRBV29-1|TRBD1|TRBJ2-7
TGCAGCATAAGACAGGGCCCGGGCGAGCAGTACTTC
CSIRQGPGEQYF
>NA|TRBV28|NA|TRBJ2-7
TGTGCCAGCAGGGGCTCTAAAAGCTCCTACGAGCAGTACTTC
CASRGSKSSYEQYF
>NA|TRBV7-9|NA|TRBJ2-7
TGTGCCAGCAGCTTAGCGGCCGGGCATGGGTACGAGCAGTACTTC
CASSLAAGHGYEQYF
>NA|TRBV12-5|TRBD1|TRBJ2-2
TGTGCTAGTGGCCCGGACCCGGGACAGGGGGCCTGGGAGCTGTTTTTT
CASGPDPGQGAWELFF
>NA|TRBV6-1|TRBD1|TRBJ1-5
TGTGCCGCCGGACAGGTTAGCAATCAGCCCCAGCATTTT
CAAGQVSNQPQHF
>NA|TRBV2|NA|TRBJ2-7
TGTGCCATCTCCGGGGGAGCTCCCTACGAGCAGTACTTC
CAISGGAPYEQYF
>NA|TRBV5-1|TRBD2|TRBJ2-7
TGCGCCAGCAGCTCCGCTACTAGCGGGAGCTCCTACGAGCAGTACTTC
CASSSATSGSSYEQYF
>NA|TRBV30|TRBD1|TRBJ2-1
TGTGCCTGGAGCCCCCTCGGGACAGGGAACCCCTTTTTCCCCTACAATGAGCAGTTCTTC
CAWSPLGTGNPFFPYNEQFF
>once|TRBV18|TRBD2|TRBJ2-3
TGTGCCAGCAAAATACTAGCGGGAGGGACAGATACGCAGTATTTT
CASKILAGGTDTQYF
>NA|TRBV11-2|TRBD1|TRBJ2-2
TGTGCCAGCAGCATCCTAGGACAGGGGCGACCCGGGGAGCTGTTTTTT
CASSILGQGRPGELFF
>NA|TRBV10-3|NA|TRBJ1-5
TGTGCCATCAGTGAGTCAATCAGTGCGTATAGCAATCAGCCCCAGCATTTT
CAISESISAYSNQPQHF
>NA|TRBV7-6|NA|TRBJ2-2
TGTGCCAGCAGCTTAGACGGAGGGACAACCGGGGAGCTGTTTTTT
CASSLDGGTTGELFF
>NA|TRBV14|NA|TRBJ1-3
TGTGCCAGCAGCACGTTAGACAGTCTCTCTGGAAACACCATATATTTT
CASSTLDSLSGNTIYF
>NA|TRBV9|TRBD2|TRBJ2-5
TGTGCCAGCAGCCCCACTATTAGCGGGAGGGCCTCAGAGACCCAGTACTTC
CASSPTISGRASETQYF
>NA|TRBV7-9|TRBD1|TRBJ2-7
TGTGCCAGCAGCCCCACCGGACAGGGGGTTCCCTACGAGCAGTACTTC
CASSPTGQGVPYEQYF